The next 10 T cell receptor beta chains were all read from a single sample in a study of blood T cell repertoires in COVID-19. Clones were sequenced by immunoSEQ multiplex PCR, and TCRdb holds only the in-frame ones, with some missing. The sample yields 200,000 to 250,000 clones, about 91% seen once. The sample taken for sequencing was peripheral blood. The source of these receptors is a man aged 18 to 35 with active or convalescent COVID-19.

This clone was picked up a small number of times. The chain combines TRBV14 with TRBJ1-4, with 8 bases matching TRBD1. The CDR3 is 16 residues long. The ends lost 0 bases at V and 2 bases at J; junction bases unmatched: 2. CDR1 is SGHDN and CDR2 is FVKESK in the germline V gene. CDR3 nucleotides: TGTGCCAGCAGCCAAGACAGGGGGCCGACTAATGAAAAACTGTTTTTT. Translation: CASSQDRGPTNEKLFF.

The V call is TRBV10-3, the J call TRBJ2-2, with D possibly matching TRBD2 (5 bases). CDR3 length: 14 residues. Germline CDR1 ENHRY, CDR2 SYGVKD. V was pared by 9 bases and J by 1 base, with 12 bases between. CDR3 region: CAILVGMNTGELFF. CDR3 sequence (DNA): TGTGCCATTCTGGTCGGGATGAACACCGGGGAGCTGTTTTTT.

This chain connects TRBV24-1 to TRBJ2-3, with D perhaps matching TRBD2 (5 bases). Germline CDR1 reads KGHDR; CDR2 reads SFDVKD. This CDR3 contains 15 residues. Trimming took 1 base from V and 1 from J, leaving 8 bases between them. CDR3 sequence reads: CATSDFGGGTDTQYF. In DNA form, the CDR3 reads TGTGCCACCAGTGATTTCGGAGGTGGCACAGATACGCAGTATTTT.

V and J are TRBV6-5 and TRBJ2-7; 9 bases fit TRBD2. Germline V lookup: CDR1 MNHEY, CDR2 SVGAGI. After removal of 0 bases from V and 0 bases from J, the junction contained 3 bases not matched to a gene. This CDR3 has 16 residues. The CDR3 loop is CASSYSVSGSSYEQYF. For the CDR3, the DNA is TGTGCCAGCAGTTACTCTGTTAGCGGGAGCTCCTACGAGCAGTACTTC.

The V gene is TRBV24-1, the J gene TRBJ2-5; 8 bases map to TRBD1. The CDR3 consists of 14 residues. Unmatched junction bases numbered 8, after V lost 7 bases and J lost 5 bases. Per the germline V gene, CDR1 is KGHDR and CDR2 is SFDVKD. CDR3 sequence (DNA): TGTGCCACCAGCGTTCAGGGGGCTGGGGAGACCCAGTACTTC. It translates to CATSVQGAGETQYF.

V is TRBV19 and J is TRBJ2-2; D perhaps matches TRBD2 (5 bases). The germline V gene encodes CDR1 LNHDA and CDR2 SQIVND (reference sequence). The CDR3 runs 14 residues. The V end was cut by 7 bases, the J end by 5 bases, with 14 bases between. CDR3 protein: CASTQAARTGELFF. The CDR3 DNA is TGTGCCAGTACTCAAGCGGCGAGGACCGGGGAGCTGTTTTTT.

The V gene is TRBV7-2, the J gene TRBJ2-5, with 9 bases identical to TRBD1. V was clipped by 1 base and J by 5 bases; unmatched bases: 11. The length of the CDR3 is 17 residues. Germline-derived CDR1 and CDR2 are SGHTA and FQGNSA. The CDR3 nucleotides are TGTGCCAGCAGCTTAGATGGGACAGGGCCGTGGGGGGAGACCCAGTACTTC. It yields the protein CASSLDGTGPWGETQYF.

This rearrangement joins TRBV28 to TRBJ1-2; 7 nucleotides line up with TRBD1. Trimming cost V 10 bases and J 5 bases; bases outside gene matches: 10. There are 13 residues in the CDR3. CDR1 and CDR2 (germline): MDHEN, SYDVKM. The CDR3 region is CAIRRDRRYGYTF. DNA of the CDR3: TGTGCCATCCGCCGGGACAGACGATATGGCTACACCTTC.

This clone has just a few counts. V and J are TRBV9 and TRBJ1-1; a weak D match, TRBD1 (6 bases). The CDR3 totals 15 residues. Germline CDR1 is SGDLS and CDR2 is YYNGEE. V was cut by 5 bases and J by 3 bases, with 17 bases left in between. For the CDR3, the DNA is TGTGCCAGCAGTCTATCGGCAGGGGCTCACACTGAAGCTTTCTTT. It specifies CASSLSAGAHTEAFF. The complete variable domain, with remaining parts taken from reference TRBV9 and TRBJ1-1, reads DSGVTQTPKHLITATGQRVTLRCSPRSGDLSVYWYQQSLDQGLQFLIQYYNGEERAKGNILERFSAQQFPDLHSELNLSSLELGDSALYFCASSLSAGAHTEAFFGQGTRLTVV.

The chain links TRBV25-1 to TRBJ1-1; D uncertain. This CDR3 region has 15 residues. V gave up 4 bases and J gave up 5 bases, with 17 bases separating them. Germline V gene lookup returns CDR1 MGHDK and CDR2 SYGVNS. This chain's CDR3 is CASSGLAGPRTEAFF. The CDR3, as DNA: TGTGCCAGCAGTGGCTTGGCGGGCCCAAGGACTGAAGCTTTCTTT.